This TCR beta chain comes out of a study of beta chain features in type 1 diabetes. Expressed TCRB transcripts were sequenced because the entire RNA isolate underwent reverse transcription. Method: immunoSEQ multiplex PCR; TCRdb's copy keeps in-frame clones and lacks some. The table records approximately 150,000 clones, 7.5% to 9.5% of them present only once. Losses at the gene ends were 5 bases for V and 5 bases for J; bases not matched to a gene: 12. Germline loops: CDR1 LNHDA, CDR2 SQIVND (reference sequence). This CDR3 has 16 amino acids. Whole-study results and caveats: A greater similarity of naive, central memory and Treg TCRB repertoires was seen among patients than among healthy donors. Junctions at VDJ sites from type 1 diabetes patients had fewer insertions and more deletions. Shorter TCRB CDR3s, moderately but significantly so, marked every one of the four CD4+ subsets in Type 1 diabetes patients.

Purity (above 95%) was reached by all sorted populations. Comments on this clone: Its antigen is still unknown.

The TCR sequence derives from a man younger than 40 with type 1 diabetes. Sequencing was performed on central memory CD4+ T cells from blood. This chain connects TRBV19 to TRBJ2-7; TRBD1 matches 10 bases. The CDR3 DNA is TGTGCCAGTAGTGGGCCCGGGACAGGGGATTACCACGAGCAGTACTTC. Translating it yields CASSGPGTGDYHEQYF.